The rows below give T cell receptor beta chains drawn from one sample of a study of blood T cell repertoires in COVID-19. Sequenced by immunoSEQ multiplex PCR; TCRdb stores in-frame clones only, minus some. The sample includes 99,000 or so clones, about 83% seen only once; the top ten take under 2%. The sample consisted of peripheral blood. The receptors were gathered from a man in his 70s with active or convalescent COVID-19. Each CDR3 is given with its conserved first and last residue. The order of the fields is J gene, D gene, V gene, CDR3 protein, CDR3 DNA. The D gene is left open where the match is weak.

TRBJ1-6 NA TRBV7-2 CASRLDSLLGNSPLHF TGTGCCAGCAGATTGGACAGTCTCCTAGGAAATTCACCCCTCCACTTT
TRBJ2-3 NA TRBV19 CASTHGGFGRGTDTQYF TGTGCCAGTACTCATGGGGGGTTTGGGCGCGGCACAGATACGCAGTATTTT
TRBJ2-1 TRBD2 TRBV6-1 CASSEATGTRYNEQFF TGTGCCAGCAGTGAAGCGACCGGGACTAGGTACAATGAGCAGTTCTTC
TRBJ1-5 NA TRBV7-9 CASSPDSSNQPQHF TGTGCCAGCAGCCCCGACAGTAGCAATCAGCCCCAGCATTTT
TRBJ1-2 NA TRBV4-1 CASSQERQDNYGYTF TGCGCCAGCAGCCAAGAAAGACAGGACAATTATGGCTACACCTTC
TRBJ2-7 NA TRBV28 CASSLTRGEQYF TGTGCCAGCAGTTTAACCAGGGGCGAGCAGTACTTC
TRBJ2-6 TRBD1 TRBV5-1 CASSSGDRVSGANVLTF TGCGCCAGCAGCTCGGGGGACAGGGTCTCCGGGGCCAACGTCCTGACTTTC
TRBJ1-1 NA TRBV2 CASRRGQYTEAFF TGTGCCAGCAGGAGAGGACAGTACACTGAAGCTTTCTTT
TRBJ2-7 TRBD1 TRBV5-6 CASSLRGPYEQYF TGTGCCAGCAGCTTAAGGGGGCCCTACGAGCAGTACTTC
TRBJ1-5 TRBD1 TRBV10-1 CASSFTGTGGWSNQPQHF TGCGCCAGCAGCTTCACCGGGACAGGGGGTTGGAGCAATCAGCCCCAGCATTTT